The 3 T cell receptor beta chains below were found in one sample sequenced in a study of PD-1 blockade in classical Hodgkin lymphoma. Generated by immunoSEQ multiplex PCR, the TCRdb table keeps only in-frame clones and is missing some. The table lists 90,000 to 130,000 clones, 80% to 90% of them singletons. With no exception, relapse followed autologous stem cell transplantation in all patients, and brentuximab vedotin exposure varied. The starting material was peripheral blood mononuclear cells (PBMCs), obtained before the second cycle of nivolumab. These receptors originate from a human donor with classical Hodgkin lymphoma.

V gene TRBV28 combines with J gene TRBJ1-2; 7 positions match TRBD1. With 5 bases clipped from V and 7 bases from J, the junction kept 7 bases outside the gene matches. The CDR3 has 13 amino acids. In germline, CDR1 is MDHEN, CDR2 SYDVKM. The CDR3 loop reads CASSPTGPGGYTF. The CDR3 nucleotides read TGTGCCAGCAGTCCGACAGGGCCTGGTGGCTACACCTTC.

Written as DNA, the CDR3 is TGTGCCATCAGTGAAACCGTGGGGACTGAAGCTTTCTTT. It yields the protein CAISETVGTEAFF. The V call is TRBV10-3, the J call TRBJ1-1, with D unclear. Trimming cost V 3 bases and J 5 bases, with 10 bases left between them. This CDR3 has 13 amino acids. Germline-derived CDR1 and CDR2 are ENHRY and SYGVKD.

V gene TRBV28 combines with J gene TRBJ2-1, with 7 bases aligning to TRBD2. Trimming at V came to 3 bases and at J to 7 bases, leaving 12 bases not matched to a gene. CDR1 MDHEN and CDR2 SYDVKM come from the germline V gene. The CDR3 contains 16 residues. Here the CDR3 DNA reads TGTGCCAGCAGTTTGGCCATGACTAGCCGTATGAATGAGCAGTTCTTC. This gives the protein CASSLAMTSRMNEQFF.